This paragraph reports one T cell receptor beta chain. Its matching antigen is unknown. This same CDR3 is encoded by further DNA sequences in the sample. The sample originates from a study of CD8+ T cells in alopecia areata. Study as a whole: It was 6 to 18 months of tofacitinib, and then there were 6 months off drug. The investigators scored severity in treated patients by the percentage of affected scalp area. The study, taken as a whole, reports: Lesional tissue from the scalp (especially in alopecia totalis/universalis) showed higher clonality than normal scalp. When scalp samples are sequenced, resident alphabeta T cells of normal skin are also captured.

Once RNA had been extracted, it was reverse transcribed into cDNA to act as the sequencing template. Generated by immunoSEQ multiplex PCR, the TCRdb table keeps only in-frame clones and is missing some. Here the sample spans fewer than 250,000 clones, more than 30% being singletons. Sample treatment: oral pan-JAK inhibitor, 5-10 mg twice daily. The CDR3 has 12 amino acids. Between the trimmed V and J ends, which lost 4 bases and 1 base, there was a span of 6 bases. Per germline, CDR1 GTSNPN and CDR2 SVGIG (reference sequence). The TCR comes from a human donor with alopecia areata. The genes are TRBV30 and TRBJ2-3; no clear D. The sample was CD4+ T cells sorted from blood, taken at approximately week 31, from a patient treated with tofacitinib. The CDR3 DNA follows: TGTGCCTGGACGAAGGGCACAGATACGCAGTATTTT. This gives the protein CAWTKGTDTQYF.